The rows below give T cell receptor beta chains drawn from one sample of a study of graft-versus-host responses after intestinal transplantation. These TCRs are of unknown antigen specificity. Profiled with immunoSEQ multiplex PCR; TCRdb holds only in-frame clones, not every one. This table has 30,000 to 40,000 clones, roughly 95% appearing once. The sequencing used unstimulated CD4+ T cells sorted from spleen or lymph node cells, collected before transplant. The source of these receptors is a human donor who was the organ donor for an intestinal transplant. Both conserved end residues are part of each CDR3. The D gene is left open where the match is weak. Where a row states a size, it is once, few, many or the class of an expanded clone; other rows omit it.

TGTGCCAGCAGCTTAGGGTTTTTCAGGGACTACGAGCAGTACTTC CASSLGFFRDYEQYF TRBV7-2 - - TRBJ2-7
TGTGCCAGCAGCGTAGAGGGCCCGAACACCGGGGAGCTGTTTTTT CASSVEGPNTGELFF TRBV9 - - TRBJ2-2
TGTGCCAGTAGCCCCAGACAGGGGGCGCCTGGCTACACCTTC CASSPRQGAPGYTF TRBV19 TRBD1 - TRBJ1-2
TGTGCCATCAGTGGGGGACAGGGGGTTTCTGGAAACACCATATATTTT CAISGGQGVSGNTIYF TRBV10-3 TRBD1 - TRBJ1-3
TGCGCCAGCAGCCAGGGACAGGGGGATACTGAAGCTTTCTTT CASSQGQGDTEAFF TRBV4-1 TRBD1 - TRBJ1-1
TGTGCCAGCACTTTATACCCCTGGACAGGGAGATATGGCTACACCTTC CASTLYPWTGRYGYTF TRBV6-6 TRBD1 - TRBJ1-2
TGTGCCAGCAGCAAGGTTGGGGGAGCGAAGTATTACGAGCAGTACTTC CASSKVGGAKYYEQYF TRBV5-4 - - TRBJ2-7
TGTGCCAGCAGCCCCGTCCGGGGGGGGCAGTTCTTC CASSPVRGGQFF TRBV7-2 TRBD2 - TRBJ2-1
TGTGCCAGCAGTTTACAGGTCCATGGGGCTGGAAACACCATATATTTT CASSLQVHGAGNTIYF TRBV2 - - TRBJ1-3
TGTGCCAGCAGTAGCGGGACTAGCGGTTCGCCAGATACGCAGTATTTT CASSSGTSGSPDTQYF TRBV2 TRBD2 - TRBJ2-3
TGTGCCAGCAAACAGGGGGCAGATACGCAGTATTTT CASKQGADTQYF TRBV6-5 TRBD1 - TRBJ2-3
TGCGCCAGCAGCCCGGGACAGGGGGTATACAATGAGCAGTTCTTC CASSPGQGVYNEQFF TRBV5-1 TRBD1 - TRBJ2-1
TGTGCCACCATGGGACAGGGGGAATACAATGAGCAGTTCTTC CATMGQGEYNEQFF TRBV10-3 TRBD1 - TRBJ2-1
TGTGCCAGCAGCTTAGTCCGGGTAAAGGAGACCCAGTACTTC CASSLVRVKETQYF TRBV7-2 - - TRBJ2-5
TGTGCCAGCAGCCGAGGAGGGTCTAACTATGGCTACACCTTC CASSRGGSNYGYTF TRBV7-2 - once TRBJ1-2
TGTGCCAGCAGCGGCCGGGCGGGGGGTGACAATGAGCAGTTCTTC CASSGRAGGDNEQFF TRBV2 TRBD2 - TRBJ2-1
TGTGCCATCACTTGGGGACCCCGGGAGACCCAGTACTTC CAITWGPRETQYF TRBV10-3 - once TRBJ2-5
TGTGCCAGCAGATCCGGGACAGTTAATGAAAAACTGTTTTTT CASRSGTVNEKLFF TRBV28 TRBD1 - TRBJ1-4
TGTGCCATCAGTGAGTCGACTGGGGGCCCTACAGATACGCAGTATTTT CAISESTGGPTDTQYF TRBV10-3 - - TRBJ2-3
TGCGCCAGCAGCCCACCCTACAGGGGGCGGACTAACACCGGGGAGCTGTTTTTT CASSPPYRGRTNTGELFF TRBV4-1 TRBD1 - TRBJ2-2
TGTGCCAGCAGCTTATCACAGGGCTATGGCTACACCTTC CASSLSQGYGYTF TRBV11-2 - - TRBJ1-2
TGTGCCAGCAGCTTGGGCAGGGATGAGACCCAGTACTTC CASSLGRDETQYF TRBV5-6 - - TRBJ2-5
TGCGCCAGCAGTGAGTCGTGGACAGGGACTGAAGCTTTCTTT CASSESWTGTEAFF TRBV10-2 TRBD1 - TRBJ1-1
TGTGCCAGCAGCTCGAGCCTGGGACAGGGAAATGAAAAACTGTTTTTT CASSSSLGQGNEKLFF TRBV11-2 TRBD1 - TRBJ1-4
TGTGCCAGCAGATGGGGTTTAGCTACACATTCCGACAATGAGCAGTTCTTC CASRWGLATHSDNEQFF TRBV21-1 - once TRBJ2-1
TGTACCAGCAGCGCCACAGATACGCAGTATTTT CTSSATDTQYF TRBV4-2 - - TRBJ2-3
TGTGCCAGTAGTATAGGGGACAGGGGGCTATCACCCCTCCACTTT CASSIGDRGLSPLHF TRBV19 TRBD1 - TRBJ1-6
TGTGCCAGCAGTCCCCGGACAGGGGGGGTGAACACTGAAGCTTTCTTT CASSPRTGGVNTEAFF TRBV27 TRBD1 - TRBJ1-1
TGTGCCAGCAGGCCGGCGGGGGGAGGTAATGAAAAACTGTTTTTT CASRPAGGGNEKLFF TRBV27 - - TRBJ1-4
TGCGCCAGCAACTCCTACCCGAGACAGGTTAATGAAAAACTGTTTTTT CASNSYPRQVNEKLFF TRBV4-1 - - TRBJ1-4
TGCGCCAGCAGCCAAGATCCAGTACGGGGGGGCCAGGACTACACCTTC CASSQDPVRGGQDYTF TRBV4-1 - - TRBJ1-2
TGTGCCAGCAGCCGAGGGGGTAACTATGGCTACACCTTC CASSRGGNYGYTF TRBV11-2 - - TRBJ1-2
TGTGCCAGCAAGGGGTTTTACAGGGGGACAGATACGCAGTATTTT CASKGFYRGTDTQYF TRBV6-6 TRBD1 - TRBJ2-3
TGTGCCAGCAGCTTAGGGCTGCAGCCTGGGGTAACTGAAGCTTTCTTT CASSLGLQPGVTEAFF TRBV7-6 - - TRBJ1-1
TGTGCCAGCAGTGAAGCGCTTCGGGGACTAGCCCTCTACGAGCAGTACTTC CASSEALRGLALYEQYF TRBV2 TRBD2 once TRBJ2-7
TGTGCCAGCAGCTTGGGGCTAGTATGGAACACCGGGGAGCTGTTTTTT CASSLGLVWNTGELFF TRBV7-9 - - TRBJ2-2
TGTGCCAGCAGCCACTCAGATACGCAGTATTTT CASSHSDTQYF TRBV7-2 - - TRBJ2-3
TGCGCCAGCAGCCACGGACAGGGGAGGTATGGCTACACCTTC CASSHGQGRYGYTF TRBV4-3 TRBD1 few TRBJ1-2
TGTGCCAGCGGGGCAGACAGCAGCAATCAGCCCCAGCATTTT CASGADSSNQPQHF TRBV7-2 - - TRBJ1-5
TGCACCAGCAGCCAAGATGGTACTAGCGGGGGGAAGTTCGCAGATACGCAGTATTTT CTSSQDGTSGGKFADTQYF TRBV1 - - TRBJ2-3